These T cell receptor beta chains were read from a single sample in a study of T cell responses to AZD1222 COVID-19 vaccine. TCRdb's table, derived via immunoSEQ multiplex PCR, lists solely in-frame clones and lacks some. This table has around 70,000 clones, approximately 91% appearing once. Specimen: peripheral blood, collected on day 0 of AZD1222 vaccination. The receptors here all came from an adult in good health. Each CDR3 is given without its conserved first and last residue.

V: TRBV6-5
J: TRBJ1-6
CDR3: ASSWTSSSYNSPLH

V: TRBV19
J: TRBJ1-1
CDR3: ASSIWTPGITEAF

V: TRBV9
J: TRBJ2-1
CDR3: ASSVGWYNEQF

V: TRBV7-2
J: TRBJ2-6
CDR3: ASSLPQGSGSGANVLT

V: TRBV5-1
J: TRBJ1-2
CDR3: ASSGRGNYGYT

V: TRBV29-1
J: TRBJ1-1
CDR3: SACGWTGGEVTEAF

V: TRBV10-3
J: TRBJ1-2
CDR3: AISGQGAYGYT

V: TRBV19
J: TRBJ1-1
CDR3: ASSIGGTGNTEAF

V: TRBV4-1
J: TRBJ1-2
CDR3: ASSQASVDRSGYGYT

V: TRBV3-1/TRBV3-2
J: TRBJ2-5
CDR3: ASSYHGTGAETQY

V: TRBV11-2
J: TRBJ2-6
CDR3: ASSLRRGFGANVLT

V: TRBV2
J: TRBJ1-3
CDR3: ASSEGQPMTGNTIY

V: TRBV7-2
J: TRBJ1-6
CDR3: ASSLEWYRENSPLH

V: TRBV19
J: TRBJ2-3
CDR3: ASSPGQYTDTQY

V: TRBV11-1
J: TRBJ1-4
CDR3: ASSFERRNEKLF

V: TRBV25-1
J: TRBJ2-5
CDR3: ASSSGRGSETQY

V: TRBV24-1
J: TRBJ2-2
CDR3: ATRQAGTGELF

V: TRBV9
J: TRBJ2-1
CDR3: ASSVVGGVYNEQF

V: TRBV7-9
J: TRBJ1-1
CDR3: ASSSTRVVDQAF

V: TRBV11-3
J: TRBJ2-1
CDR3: ASSPPGTSGRTYNEQF

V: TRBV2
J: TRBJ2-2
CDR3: ASKITGAGELF

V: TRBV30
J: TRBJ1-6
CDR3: AWSSGGNSPLH

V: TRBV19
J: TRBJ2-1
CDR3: ASSITGASSYNEQF

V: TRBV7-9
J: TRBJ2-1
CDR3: ASSSMNEQF